What follows describes a single TCR beta chain. CDR3 length: 14 residues. Per the germline V gene, CDR1 is MNHEY and CDR2 is SVGAGI. V lost 5 bases to trimming and J lost 0 bases; unmatched junction nucleotides: 4. These data come from a study of blood T cell repertoires in COVID-19. Study summary: PBMCs, B-cell-depleted T cells, or T cells were the source of the cDNA or gDNA that made up the material.

In the source study's methods: Cell counts per sample came from amplifying reference gene primers. Clones were sequenced by immunoSEQ multiplex PCR, and TCRdb holds only the in-frame ones, with some missing. V and J calls and clone size are copied from that table; D and trimming were computed from the DNA. The sample has roughly 150,000 clones; around 81% are singletons. The rearrangement uses TRBV6-5 and TRBJ2-7; 7 bases are shared with TRBD1. The receptor was derived from a woman in her forties who had recovered from COVID-19. The sample comprised PBMCs or T cells enriched from blood (not recorded which). The CDR3 spells CASSIQGSSYEQYF. In DNA, the CDR3 is TGTGCCAGCAGTATACAGGGGTCCTCCTACGAGCAGTACTTC.